The rows below give T cell receptor beta chains drawn from one sample of a study of blood T cell repertoires in COVID-19. Some clones are missing from TCRdb's copy, which holds only in-frame ones; the method was immunoSEQ multiplex PCR. Among approximately 350,000 clones, around 88% were seen once, and the ten largest hold about 2.7%. The sample taken for sequencing was peripheral blood. The source of these receptors is a young man with active or convalescent COVID-19. Each CDR3 is given with its conserved first and last residue. D genes are given only for firm matches. Clone size appears in some rows only: once, few, many, or a class for an expanded clone.

v_gene	d_gene	j_gene	abundance	CDR3nt	CDR3aa
TRBV2	NA	TRBJ2-3	NA	TGTGCCAGCAGTGTCACTAGAACCGACACAGATACGCAGTATTTT	CASSVTRTDTDTQYF
TRBV4-2	NA	TRBJ1-2	NA	TGTGCCCGCAGCCGGGGGGGGGACTATGGCTACACCTTC	CARSRGGDYGYTF
TRBV29-1	NA	TRBJ2-1	NA	TGCAGCGTAGCCCCCTTGGGCAGCTTCCCCTACAATGAGCAGTTCTTC	CSVAPLGSFPYNEQFF
TRBV19	NA	TRBJ1-5	NA	TGTGCCAGTAGGCAGGCGGGTAGCAATCAGCCCCAGCATTTT	CASRQAGSNQPQHF
TRBV7-2	NA	TRBJ2-3	NA	TGTGCCAGCAGACCCGAGGGTGCAGATACGCAGTATTTT	CASRPEGADTQYF
TRBV2	NA	TRBJ2-1	few	TGTGCCAGCAGTGCGGTCAATGAGCAGTTCTTC	CASSAVNEQFF
TRBV6-5	TRBD1	TRBJ1-2	few	TGTGCCAGCAGTTCTGCGACAGGGGGCCGGGGCTACACCTTC	CASSSATGGRGYTF
TRBV30	NA	TRBJ2-7	NA	TGTGCCTTCTCTTACGGGGGAAGTAGCTCCTACGAGCAGTACTTC	CAFSYGGSSSYEQYF
TRBV19	NA	TRBJ2-5	NA	TGTGCCAGTAGTATTCCCCGAGGGATGTTTCAAGAGACCCAGTACTTC	CASSIPRGMFQETQYF
TRBV11-2	NA	TRBJ1-4	NA	TGTGCCAGCAGCTTCACAGTCAATAATGAAAAACTGTTTTTT	CASSFTVNNEKLFF
TRBV18	NA	TRBJ2-7	NA	TGTGCCAGCTCACCACTGGTGGGGGCCTCCTACGAGCAGTACTTC	CASSPLVGASYEQYF
TRBV15	TRBD1	TRBJ1-1	NA	TGTGCCACCAGCAGAGCTAGGGGGCGGATCACTGAAGCTTTCTTT	CATSRARGRITEAFF
TRBV7-2	TRBD2	TRBJ2-1	NA	TGTGCCAGCAGCTGGGCTAGCGGGGGGCTCTACAATGAGCAGTTCTTC	CASSWASGGLYNEQFF
TRBV6-2/TRBV6-3	TRBD1	TRBJ1-5	NA	TGTGCCAGCAGTTACCCGGGACAGTCATATCAGCCCCAGCATTTT	CASSYPGQSYQPQHF
TRBV5-1	TRBD2	TRBJ2-7	NA	TGCGCCAGCAGTTCGGGCGGCTCTCATAGCGGGAGAAAAGACGAGCAGTACTTC	CASSSGGSHSGRKDEQYF
TRBV3-1/TRBV3-2	NA	TRBJ1-2	NA	TGTGCCAGCAGCCACCTGATAAGAGCTAACTATGGCTACACCTTC	CASSHLIRANYGYTF
TRBV29-1	TRBD1	TRBJ2-3	NA	TGCAGCGTTGAACCCCACCCGCCCGACAGGGGTGAAGATACGCAGTATTTT	CSVEPHPPDRGEDTQYF
TRBV5-6	NA	TRBJ2-1	NA	TGTGCCAGCAGCTTGTTGTCGGCAGGGGGGAAGTTCTTC	CASSLLSAGGKFF
TRBV27	TRBD1	TRBJ2-7	few	TGTGCCAGCAGTTCTCGGACAGGCCTACCCTACGAGCAGTACTTC	CASSSRTGLPYEQYF
TRBV19	NA	TRBJ1-1	once	TGTGCCAGTAGTATACAGGGGACCACTGAAGCTTTCTTT	CASSIQGTTEAFF
TRBV5-4	NA	TRBJ2-1	NA	TGTGCCAGCAGCTTGCCCCGGTTGGATGAGCAGTTCTTC	CASSLPRLDEQFF
TRBV7-9	NA	TRBJ1-3	few	TGTGCCAGCAGGGATCGGAGGGATCCTGGACACACCATATATTTT	CASRDRRDPGHTIYF
TRBV11-3	TRBD1	TRBJ1-6	NA	TGTGCCAGCAGCTCGTCAGGGGGCAGGTCCTATAATTCACCCCTCCACTTT	CASSSSGGRSYNSPLHF
TRBV19	NA	TRBJ1-1	NA	TGTGCCAGTAGAGCCCTTGTAGGGAGCGGCACTGAAGCTTTCTTT	CASRALVGSGTEAFF
TRBV30	NA	TRBJ1-5	NA	TGTGCCTGGAGTGTACCACGCGGCCGGAGCAATCAGCCCCAGCATTTT	CAWSVPRGRSNQPQHF
TRBV2	NA	TRBJ2-5	once	TGTGCCAGCAGTGCCGGTTCCGGGGGAATGGAGACCCAGTACTTC	CASSAGSGGMETQYF
TRBV6-5	NA	TRBJ2-7	NA	TGTGCCGCAAGCCCCTCTACCCCCTACGAGCAGTACTTC	CAASPSTPYEQYF
TRBV5-1	TRBD2	TRBJ2-1	NA	TGCGCCAGCAGCTTCTGGCTCGGCGGGAGTCCGCATGAGCAGTTCTTC	CASSFWLGGSPHEQFF
TRBV6-6	NA	TRBJ1-1	NA	TGTGCCAGCAGTTACCCACAGGGTGAGAGGAACACTGAAGCTTTCTTT	CASSYPQGERNTEAFF
TRBV28	TRBD2	TRBJ2-1	NA	TGTGCCAGCAGTTTAGTTGCGGGAGAAGTAAATGAGCAGTTCTTC	CASSLVAGEVNEQFF
TRBV3-1/TRBV3-2	NA	TRBJ1-5	NA	TGTGCCAGCAGCCAACTCCGGGGATACAATCAGCCCCAGCATTTT	CASSQLRGYNQPQHF
TRBV30	TRBD1	TRBJ2-3	NA	TGTGCCTGGAGTGTACTACTCGGACAGGGCGTTCCAGATACGCAGTATTTT	CAWSVLLGQGVPDTQYF
TRBV5-1	TRBD2	TRBJ2-3	NA	TGCGCCAGCAGCTTGGGAACTAGCGGCTCCACAGATACGCAGTATTTT	CASSLGTSGSTDTQYF
TRBV19	NA	TRBJ2-3	NA	TGTGCCAGTAGTATAGTTACAGGACCGTCGGATACGCAGTATTTT	CASSIVTGPSDTQYF
TRBV9	NA	TRBJ1-1	NA	TGTGCCAGCAGCGTAGGTAACGGACTCACTGAAGCTTTCTTT	CASSVGNGLTEAFF
TRBV7-9	NA	TRBJ2-1	NA	TGTGCCAGCAGCCCGTCAGGGTTCTTC	CASSPSGFF
TRBV5-1	TRBD1	TRBJ1-6	NA	TGCGCCAGCAGCTTGGACAGGGGCGACTCACCCCTCCACTTT	CASSLDRGDSPLHF
TRBV16	NA	TRBJ1-5	NA	TGTGCCAGCAGCCAATCTGGGAGTTGGCGCAATCAGCCCCAGCATTTT	CASSQSGSWRNQPQHF
TRBV11-3	NA	TRBJ1-3	NA	TGTGCCAGCAGAACCTACTCTGGAAACACCATATATTTT	CASRTYSGNTIYF
TRBV5-1	NA	TRBJ1-2	NA	TGCGCCAGCAGCGGGGAGAATAGGGGCTACACCTTC	CASSGENRGYTF
TRBV10-3	NA	TRBJ2-1	NA	TGTGCCATCAGTGACCGTCTGGAGGGCCAAGATGAGCAGTTCTTC	CAISDRLEGQDEQFF
TRBV24-1	TRBD1	TRBJ2-7	few	TGTGCCACCAGTGATTTTGACAGGGAGAGCTCCTACGAGCAGTACTTC	CATSDFDRESSYEQYF
TRBV2	TRBD1	TRBJ1-5	few	TGTGCCAGCAGTCCATCCGGGACAGGGGTCCCTTTCAATCAGCCCCAGCATTTT	CASSPSGTGVPFNQPQHF
TRBV6-5	TRBD2	TRBJ2-1	NA	TGTGCCAGCAGTTACTCGACTAGCGGGGTCAATGAGCAGTTCTTC	CASSYSTSGVNEQFF
TRBV5-4	NA	TRBJ1-2	few	TGTGCCAGCAGCCGCCCTAGGGGGGGCCATGGCTACACCTTC	CASSRPRGGHGYTF
TRBV24-1	TRBD2	TRBJ2-3	NA	TGTGCCACCAGTGATTTGAAAGCGGGGTTGGGAGATACGCAGTATTTT	CATSDLKAGLGDTQYF
TRBV7-6	NA	TRBJ2-5	NA	TGTGCCAGCAGCTTGGGTCAGGGGTACCAAGAGACCCAGTACTTC	CASSLGQGYQETQYF
TRBV3-1/TRBV3-2	TRBD1	TRBJ1-3	NA	TGTGCCAGCAGCCTCCGGGACAGAGCGCCTGGAAACACCATATATTTT	CASSLRDRAPGNTIYF
TRBV6-6	TRBD1	TRBJ1-2	NA	TGTGCCAGCCGATTCTGGGACAGGGAGTACGGCTACACCTTC	CASRFWDREYGYTF
TRBV2	TRBD1	TRBJ1-1	few	TGTGCCAGCAGGGACAGGGAAGCCACTGAAGCTTTCTTT	CASRDREATEAFF
TRBV6-6	NA	TRBJ2-7	NA	TGTGCCACCAAGGACGGGGGGCCCTACGAGCAGTACTTC	CATKDGGPYEQYF
TRBV5-1	TRBD1	TRBJ1-2	few	TGCGCCAGCAGCCCGGAACGGACAGGAGACTATGGCTACACCTTC	CASSPERTGDYGYTF
TRBV5-4	NA	TRBJ2-6	NA	TGTGCCAGCACCCTCCCTGGGGCCAACGTCCTGACTTTC	CASTLPGANVLTF
TRBV7-2	NA	TRBJ1-1	NA	TGTGCCAGCAGCTTAGCGGGCAGGGATACTGAAGCTTTCTTT	CASSLAGRDTEAFF
TRBV2	NA	TRBJ1-5	NA	TGTGCCAGCAATGTACAGTACAATCAGCCCCAGCATTTT	CASNVQYNQPQHF